These 19 T cell receptor beta chains share one sample of origin, sequenced in a study of blood T cell repertoires in COVID-19. Sequencing was performed with immunoSEQ multiplex PCR; in TCRdb, only in-frame clones are kept and a portion is missing. The repertoire holds more than 45,000 clones, with about 87% as singletons. Sequencing was done on a sample of peripheral blood. All receptors come from a human donor with active COVID-19. The donor label of this sample is uncertain.

This clone was recorded a few times. The chain uses TRBV3-1 (or the pseudogene TRBV3-2) and TRBJ2-3; 9 bases agree with TRBD2. The germline V gene encodes CDR1 LGHDT and CDR2 YNNKEL (reference sequence). The CDR3 consists of 16 residues. V gave up 1 base and J gave up 2 bases; unmatched junction bases: 4. The CDR3 DNA reads TGTGCCAGCAGCCAAGTCGAGCGGGGGGCCACAGATACGCAGTATTTT. Translating it yields CASSQVERGATDTQYF.

This clone was detected once. CDR3 in DNA: TGCGCCAGCAGCTTGGAGTCTCGGGGAGATACGCAGTATTTT. As protein: CASSLESRGDTQYF. The chain uses TRBV5-1 and TRBJ2-3, with D perhaps matching TRBD2 (5 bases). Trimming cost V 0 bases and J 5 bases, with 10 bases left between them. The germline gives CDR1 SGHRS, CDR2 YFSETQ. The CDR3 covers 14 residues.

V and J are TRBV5-4 and TRBJ1-6; D not certain. Germline loops: CDR1 SGHNT, CDR2 YYREEE (reference sequence). The V gene lost 4 bases and the J gene lost 0 bases, with 5 bases spanning the gap. This CDR3 comprises 14 residues. CDR3 sequence: CASSGSSYNSPLHF. The CDR3 nucleotides read TGTGCCAGCAGCGGGAGCTCCTATAATTCACCCCTCCACTTT.

The chain couples TRBV12-5 to TRBJ2-5; TRBD1 agrees at 8 bases. The V gene's germline CDR1 is LGHNT and CDR2 FRNRAP. CDR3 length: 14 amino acids. The junction had 3 bases not matched to a gene; V was cut back by 5 bases and J by 1 base. DNA for the CDR3: TGTGCTAGTGGTCCACAGGGGGGCCAAGAGACCCAGTACTTC. It codes for CASGPQGGQETQYF.

The chain uses TRBV7-9 and TRBJ2-6; D is ambiguous. Trimming cost V 11 bases and J 0 bases, with 11 bases left between them. This CDR3 comprises 14 residues. Germline CDR1 SEHNR, CDR2 FQNEAQ (reference sequence). The CDR3 reads CAGGRPSGANVLTF. The CDR3 region has the DNA TGTGCCGGCGGAAGACCCTCTGGGGCCAACGTCCTGACTTTC.

The chain couples TRBV7-9 to TRBJ1-1, with D uncertain. Germline values: CDR1 SEHNR, CDR2 FQNEAQ (reference sequence). Between the trimmed V and J ends, which lost 6 bases and 6 bases, there was a span of 11 bases. This CDR3 has 12 amino acids. CDR3 region: CASRSSDSEAFF. Here the CDR3 DNA reads TGTGCCAGCAGATCTTCAGACTCTGAAGCTTTCTTT.

This chain joins TRBV5-8 and TRBJ1-5; tentatively, D is TRBD1 (5 bases). Germline V gene lookup returns CDR1 SGHTS and CDR2 YDEGEE. This CDR3 region has 14 residues. The ends were cut back, 2 bases at V and 3 bases at J, with 9 bases in the middle. The CDR3 sequence is CASSFGRDNQPQHF. The CDR3 bases are TGTGCCAGCAGCTTCGGCAGGGACAATCAGCCCCAGCATTTT.

This clone appeared once. The chain couples TRBV6-1 to TRBJ1-3; no reliable D call. The CDR3 length is 16 residues. Trimming shortened V by 1 base and J by 7 bases, and 17 bases separated the two germline ends. CDR1 and CDR2 from the germline V gene are MNHNS and SASEGT. The CDR3 DNA sequence: TGTGCCAGCAGTGAAGGCCGGGAGACCCTGAGTAACACCATATATTTT. It yields the protein CASSEGRETLSNTIYF.

J is TRBJ1-5 and V is TRBV14; maybe TRBD1 (6 bases). V lost 5 bases and J 7 bases, leaving 15 bases between the germline ends. The CDR3 totals 14 residues. CDR1 SGHDN and CDR2 FVKESK come from the germline V gene. DNA for the CDR3: TGTGCCAGCAGCGTGGGGGGAGGGGGGCAGCCCCAGCATTTT. Protein product: CASSVGGGGQPQHF.

This clone was counted only a few times. The V and J genes are TRBV7-9 and TRBJ2-7; possible D gene TRBD2, 7 bases. The CDR3 is 15 residues long. Germline lookup yields CDR1 SEHNR and CDR2 FQNEAQ (reference sequence). Deletions cut 5 bases from V and 3 bases from J, with 17 bases between. CDR3 region: CASSPAGEGGYEQYF. The DNA of the CDR3 is TGTGCCAGCAGCCCCGCGGGGGAGGGGGGCTACGAGCAGTACTTC. Based on the CDR3 plus reference TRBV7-9 and TRBJ2-7, the full variable domain is DTGVSQNPRHKITKRGQNVTFRCDPISEHNRLYWYRQTLGQGPEFLTYFQNEAQLEKSRLLSDRFSAERPKGSFSTLEIQRTEQGDSAMYLCASSPAGEGGYEQYFGPGTRLTVT.

DNA of the CDR3: TGTGCCAGCAGGGCCGGGACAGACGCTAACTATGGCTACACCTTC. This encodes CASRAGTDANYGYTF. This chain links TRBV28 with TRBJ1-2; 7 bases agree with TRBD1. V dropped 6 bases and J dropped 0; count of bases not matched to a gene: 7. The CDR3 has 15 residues. Looked up from germline, CDR1 is MDHEN and CDR2 is SYDVKM.

This chain links TRBV3-1 (or the pseudogene TRBV3-2) with TRBJ1-2, with 11 bases aligning to TRBD1. V shed 3 bases and J 0 bases; nucleotides not matched to a gene: 0. The CDR3 length is 15 residues. The germline V gene has CDR1 LGHDT and CDR2 YNNKEL (reference sequence). CDR3 protein: CASSQGQGANYGYTF. CDR3 DNA: TGTGCCAGCAGCCAGGGACAGGGGGCTAACTATGGCTACACCTTC.

The chain links TRBV4-1 to TRBJ2-7, with 7 bases aligning to TRBD2. This CDR3 has 16 residues. Germline V gene lookup returns CDR1 MGHRA and CDR2 YSYEKL. After removal of 2 bases from V and 3 bases from J, the junction contained 10 bases not matched to a gene. CDR3 coding DNA: TGCGCCAGCAGCCAACTGGGAGGGGTTTCGAACTACGAGCAGTACTTC. This codes for CASSQLGGVSNYEQYF.

This rearrangement joins TRBV18 to TRBJ2-6; the match to TRBD1 covers 10 bases. The CDR3 sequence is 19 residues long. In germline, CDR1 is KGHSH, CDR2 LQKENI. V was clipped by 2 bases and J by 0 bases; unmatched bases: 7. The CDR3 here is CASSPIPGQGSSGANVLTF. CDR3 nucleotide sequence: TGTGCCAGCTCACCAATTCCGGGACAGGGGTCCTCTGGGGCCAACGTCCTGACTTTC.

The chain uses TRBV6-6 and TRBJ1-1; the D gene is possibly TRBD1 (5 bases). V was pared by 2 bases and J by 5 bases, with 9 bases between. This CDR3 spans 13 amino acids. CDR1 and CDR2 (germline): MNHNY, SVGAGI (reference sequence). CDR3 DNA: TGTGCCAGCAGTTACCAGGCAGGGACTGAAGCTTTCTTT. Translated, it gives CASSYQAGTEAFF.

Of note for this clone: Germline and junction disagree at one end, which may indicate a read error. This sequence joins TRBV7-7 and TRBJ2-6; possibly TRBD2 for D (5 bases). The CDR3 is made up of 17 amino acids. Per germline, CDR1 SSHAT and CDR2 FNYEAQ (reference sequence). DNA of the CDR3: TGTGCTAGCAGCTCCGGACTGGAATCCTCTGGGGCCAACGTCCTGACTTTC. It is translated as CASSSGLESSGANVLTF.

Only a few counts were recorded for this clone. The rearrangement links TRBV4-1 to TRBJ1-4, with 7 bases fitting TRBD1. Germline V gene data show CDR1 as MGHRA and CDR2 as YSYEKL. The CDR3 totals 15 residues. V lost 3 bases and J lost 0; bases outside the gene matches: 1. The CDR3 region is CASSQGQSTNEKLFF. For the CDR3, the DNA is TGCGCCAGCAGCCAGGGACAGTCAACTAATGAAAAACTGTTTTTT.

The chain couples TRBV6-6 to TRBJ1-1; TRBD1 is a possible D gene (5 bases). The germline gives CDR1 MNHNY, CDR2 SVGAGI (reference sequence). V was shortened by 0 bases and J by 1 base, with 6 bases between the two germline ends. The CDR3 sequence is 14 residues long. The CDR3 DNA is TGTGCCAGCAGTTACTCAGACAGGAACACTGAAGCTTTCTTT. Its translation is CASSYSDRNTEAFF.

The chain couples TRBV4-1 to TRBJ1-6; D might be TRBD1 (5 bases). CDR3 length: 15 residues. V was cut by 1 base and J by 9 bases, with 13 bases left in between. Germline V CDR1 and CDR2: MGHRA, YSYEKL. As DNA, the CDR3 is TGCGCCAGCAGCCAAGGACCGGCGGGGACTTCACCCCTCCACTTT. As protein: CASSQGPAGTSPLHF.